The TCR beta chain described here comes from a study of shared clonotypes between healthy human individuals. With unsorted samples, genomic DNA was obtained from tens of millions of PBMCs. The authors ran the assay at deep level. It was across several immunoSEQ plates that each subset's genomic DNA was evenly split. It was on ten immunoSEQ deep assay plates that unsorted PBMC DNA was sequenced. Data came from immunoSEQ multiplex PCR; TCRdb stores just in-frame clones and leaves some out. In the table there are fewer than 700,000 clones, around 76% of which are singletons. The CDR3 sequence is 13 residues long. Trimming removed 3 bases at V and 3 bases at J, with 10 bases between. Germline CDR1 and CDR2: SGDLS and YYNGEE.

This chain uses TRBV9 with TRBJ2-7; maybe TRBD1 (6 bases). Sequencing was done on a sample of PBMCs. This clonotype was sampled from a woman between 40 and 55 years old in good health. Some clones in this sample may be carry-over from other donors' samples. The CDR3 here is CASSGSGDYEQYF. The CDR3 bases are TGTGCCAGCAGCGGGTCAGGGGACTACGAGCAGTACTTC.